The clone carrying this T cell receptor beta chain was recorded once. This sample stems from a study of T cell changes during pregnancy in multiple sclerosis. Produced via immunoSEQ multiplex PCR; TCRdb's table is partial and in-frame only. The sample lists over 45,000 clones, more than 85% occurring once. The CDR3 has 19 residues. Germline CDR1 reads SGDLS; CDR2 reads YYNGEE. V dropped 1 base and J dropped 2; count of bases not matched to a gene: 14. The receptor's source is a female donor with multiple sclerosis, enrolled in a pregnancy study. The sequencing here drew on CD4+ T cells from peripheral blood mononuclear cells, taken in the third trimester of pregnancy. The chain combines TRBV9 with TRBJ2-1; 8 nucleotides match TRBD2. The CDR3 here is CASSVRGGPTNTTYNEQFF. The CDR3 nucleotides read TGTGCCAGCAGCGTACGGGGGGGACCTACAAACACGACCTACAATGAGCAGTTCTTC.